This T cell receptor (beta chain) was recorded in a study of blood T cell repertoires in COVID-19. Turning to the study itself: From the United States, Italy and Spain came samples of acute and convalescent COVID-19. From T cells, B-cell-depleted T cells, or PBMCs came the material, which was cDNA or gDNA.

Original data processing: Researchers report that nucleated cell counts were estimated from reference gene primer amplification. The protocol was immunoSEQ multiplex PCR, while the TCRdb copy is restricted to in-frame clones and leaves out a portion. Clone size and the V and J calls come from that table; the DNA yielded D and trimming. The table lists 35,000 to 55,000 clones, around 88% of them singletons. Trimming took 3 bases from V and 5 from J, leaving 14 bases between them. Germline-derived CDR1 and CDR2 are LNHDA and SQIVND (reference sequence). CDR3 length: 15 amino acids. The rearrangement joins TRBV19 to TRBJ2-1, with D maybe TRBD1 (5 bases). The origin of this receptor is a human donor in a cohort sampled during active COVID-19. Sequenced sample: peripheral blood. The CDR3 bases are TGTGCCAGTAGTATGCGCCAGGGTGGGAACAATGAGCAGTTCTTC. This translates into CASSMRQGGNNEQFF.